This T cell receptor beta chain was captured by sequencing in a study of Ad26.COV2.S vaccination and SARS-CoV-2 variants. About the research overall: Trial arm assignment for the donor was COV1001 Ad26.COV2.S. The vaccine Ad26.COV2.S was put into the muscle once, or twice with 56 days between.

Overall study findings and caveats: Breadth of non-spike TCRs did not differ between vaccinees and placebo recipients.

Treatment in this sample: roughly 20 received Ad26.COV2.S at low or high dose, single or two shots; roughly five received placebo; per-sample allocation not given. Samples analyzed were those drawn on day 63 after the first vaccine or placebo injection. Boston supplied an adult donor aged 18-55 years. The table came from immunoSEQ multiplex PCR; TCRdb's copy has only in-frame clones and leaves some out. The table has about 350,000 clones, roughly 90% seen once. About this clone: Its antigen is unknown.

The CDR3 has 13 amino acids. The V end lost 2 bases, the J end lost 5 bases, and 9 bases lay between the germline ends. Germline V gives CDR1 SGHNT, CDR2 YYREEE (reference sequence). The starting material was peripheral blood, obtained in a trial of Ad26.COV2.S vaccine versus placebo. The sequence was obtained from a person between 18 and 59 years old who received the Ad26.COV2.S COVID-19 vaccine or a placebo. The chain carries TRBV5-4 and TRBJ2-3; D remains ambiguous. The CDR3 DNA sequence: TGTGCCAGCAGCTTAATCGGTGGAGATACGCAGTATTTT. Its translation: CASSLIGGDTQYF.